The clone carrying this TCR beta chain occurred a few times. Its antigen is unidentified. Germline CDR1 is SQVTM and CDR2 is ANQGSEA. V gave up 5 bases and J gave up 4 bases, with 18 bases separating them. The CDR3 is 15 residues long. TCRdb used MiXCR to reprocess the 5' RACE reads, holding one entry per CDR3 protein. The sample carries 250,000 or so distinct CDR3 sequences, about 18% recorded once. The sample belongs to a study of CD8 T cells in ankylosing spondylitis. Study conclusions and caveats: Ankylosing spondylitis blood appeared to be characterized by a TCR beta motif of fewer than ten highly homologous variants. CD8+ by phenotype, disease-linked clones were relatively rare in peripheral blood. Reported data indicate significant enrichment of disease-linked clones within matched ankylosing spondylitis synovial fluid. Prior literature has documented some motif variants in synovial fluid and blood from reactive arthritis.

The sequence came from a male donor with ankylosing spondylitis or in good health (not recorded which). This sequence joins TRBV29-1 and TRBJ2-1; D is tentatively TRBD1 or TRBD2 (6 bases each). Sequenced sample: blood, either unsorted or a sorted T cell fraction (not recorded which). CDR3 region: CSVTPQGRWYNEQFF. The CDR3 DNA reads TGCAGCGTTACCCCCCAGGGGAGGTGGTACAATGAGCAGTTCTTC.